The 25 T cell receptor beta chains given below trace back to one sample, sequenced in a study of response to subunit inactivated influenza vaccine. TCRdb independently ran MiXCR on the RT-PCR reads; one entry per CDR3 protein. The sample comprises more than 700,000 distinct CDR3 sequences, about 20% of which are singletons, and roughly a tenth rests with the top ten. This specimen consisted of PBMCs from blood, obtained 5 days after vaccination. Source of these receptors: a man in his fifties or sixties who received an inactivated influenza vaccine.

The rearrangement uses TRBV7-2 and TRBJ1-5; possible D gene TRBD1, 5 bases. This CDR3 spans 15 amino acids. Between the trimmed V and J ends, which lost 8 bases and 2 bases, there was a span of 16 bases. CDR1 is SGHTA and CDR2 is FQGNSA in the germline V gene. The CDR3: CASRLGGVGNQPQHF. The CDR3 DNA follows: TGTGCCAGCCGACTCGGGGGAGTTGGCAATCAGCCCCAGCATTTT.

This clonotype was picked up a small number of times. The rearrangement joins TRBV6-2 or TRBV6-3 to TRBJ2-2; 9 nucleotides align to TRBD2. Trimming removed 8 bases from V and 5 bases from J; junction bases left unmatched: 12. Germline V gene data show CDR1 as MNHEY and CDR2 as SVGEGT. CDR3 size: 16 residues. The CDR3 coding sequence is TGTGCCAGCCGACAAGCTAGCGGGATGAGGACCGGGGAGCTGTTTTTT. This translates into CASRQASGMRTGELFF.

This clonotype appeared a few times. The CDR3 region has the DNA TGCGCCAGCAGCCAAGAGCTAGCGGGCCCCTACAATGAGCAGTTCTTC. Translated, it gives CASSQELAGPYNEQFF. The chain recombines TRBV4-1 with TRBJ2-1; 8 nucleotides match TRBD2. This CDR3 has 16 residues. J gave up 2 bases and V 0 bases, and 3 bases lay outside the gene matches. CDR1 is MGHRA and CDR2 is YSYEKL in the germline V gene.

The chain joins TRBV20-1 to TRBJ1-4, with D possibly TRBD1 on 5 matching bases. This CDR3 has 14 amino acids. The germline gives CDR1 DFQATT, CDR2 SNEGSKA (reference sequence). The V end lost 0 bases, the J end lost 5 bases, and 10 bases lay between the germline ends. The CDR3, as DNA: TGCAGTGCTAGAGATCTACGGGGGAATGAAAAACTGTTTTTT. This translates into CSARDLRGNEKLFF.

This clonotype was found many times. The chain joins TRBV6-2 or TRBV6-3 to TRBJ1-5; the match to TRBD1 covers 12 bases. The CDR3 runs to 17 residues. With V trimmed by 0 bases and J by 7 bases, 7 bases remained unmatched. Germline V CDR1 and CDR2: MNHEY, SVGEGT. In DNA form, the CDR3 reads TGTGCCAGCAGTTACTCAGGGACAGGGGGCCTCCGGCAGCCCCAGCATTTT. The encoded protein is CASSYSGTGGLRQPQHF.

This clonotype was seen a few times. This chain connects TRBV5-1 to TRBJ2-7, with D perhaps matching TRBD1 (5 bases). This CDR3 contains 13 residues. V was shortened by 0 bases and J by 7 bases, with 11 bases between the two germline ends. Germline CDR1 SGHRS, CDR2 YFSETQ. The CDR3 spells CASSLARQTEQYF. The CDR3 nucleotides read TGCGCCAGCAGCTTGGCCAGACAGACGGAGCAGTACTTC.

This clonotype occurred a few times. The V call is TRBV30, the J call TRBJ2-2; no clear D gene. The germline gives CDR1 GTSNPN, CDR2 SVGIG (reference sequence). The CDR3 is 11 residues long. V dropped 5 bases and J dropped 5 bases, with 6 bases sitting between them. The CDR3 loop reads CAWHGTGELFF. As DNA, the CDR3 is TGTGCCTGGCATGGGACCGGGGAGCTGTTTTTT.

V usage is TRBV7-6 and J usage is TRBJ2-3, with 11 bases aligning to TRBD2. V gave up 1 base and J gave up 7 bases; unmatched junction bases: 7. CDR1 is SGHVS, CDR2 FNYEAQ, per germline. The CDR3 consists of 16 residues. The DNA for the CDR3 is TGTGCCAGCAGCTTAGAAGGGGGGACTAGCGGAAATACGCAGTATTTT. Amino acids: CASSLEGGTSGNTQYF.

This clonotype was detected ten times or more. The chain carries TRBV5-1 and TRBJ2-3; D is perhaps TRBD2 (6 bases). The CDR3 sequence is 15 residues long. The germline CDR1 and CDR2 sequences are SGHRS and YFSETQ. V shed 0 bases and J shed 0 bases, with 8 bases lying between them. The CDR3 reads CASSLEAGSTDTQYF. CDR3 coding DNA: TGCGCCAGCAGCTTGGAAGCGGGTAGCACAGATACGCAGTATTTT.

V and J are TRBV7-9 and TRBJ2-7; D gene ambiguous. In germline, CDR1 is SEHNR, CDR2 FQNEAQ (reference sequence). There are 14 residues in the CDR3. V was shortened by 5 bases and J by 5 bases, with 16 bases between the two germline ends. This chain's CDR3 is CASSPILGFHEQYF. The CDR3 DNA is TGTGCCAGCAGCCCCATCTTGGGTTTCCACGAGCAGTACTTC.

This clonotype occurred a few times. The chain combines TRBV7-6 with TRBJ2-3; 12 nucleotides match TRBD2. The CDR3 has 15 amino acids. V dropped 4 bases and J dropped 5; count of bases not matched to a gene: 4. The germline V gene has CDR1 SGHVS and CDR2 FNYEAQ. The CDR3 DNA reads TGTGCCAGCAGCTCGGGACTAGCGGGTCGAGATACGCAGTATTTT. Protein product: CASSSGLAGRDTQYF.

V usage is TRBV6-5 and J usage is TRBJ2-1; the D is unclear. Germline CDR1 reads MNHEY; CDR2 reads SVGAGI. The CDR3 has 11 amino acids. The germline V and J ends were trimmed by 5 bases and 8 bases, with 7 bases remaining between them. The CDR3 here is CASSAGHEQFF. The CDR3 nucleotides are TGTGCCAGCAGTGCCGGACATGAGCAGTTCTTC.

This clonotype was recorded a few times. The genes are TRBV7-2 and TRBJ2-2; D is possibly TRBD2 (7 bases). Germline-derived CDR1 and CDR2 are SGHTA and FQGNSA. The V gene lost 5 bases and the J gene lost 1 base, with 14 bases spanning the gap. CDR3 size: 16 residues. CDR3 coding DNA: TGTGCCAGCAGCCGCGGGGGCAGCAGGAACACCGGGGAGCTGTTTTTT. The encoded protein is CASSRGGSRNTGELFF.

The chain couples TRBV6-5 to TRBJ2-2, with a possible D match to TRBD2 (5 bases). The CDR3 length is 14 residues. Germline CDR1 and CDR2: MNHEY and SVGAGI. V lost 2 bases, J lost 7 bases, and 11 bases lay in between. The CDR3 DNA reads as TGTGCCAGCAGTTACAGAGGGTTCCACGGGGAGCTGTTTTTT. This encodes CASSYRGFHGELFF.

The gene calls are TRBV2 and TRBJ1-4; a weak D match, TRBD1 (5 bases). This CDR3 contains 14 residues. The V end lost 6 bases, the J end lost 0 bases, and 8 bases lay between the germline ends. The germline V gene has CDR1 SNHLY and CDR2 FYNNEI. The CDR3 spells CASRWGATNEKLFF. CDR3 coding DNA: TGTGCCAGCAGGTGGGGGGCAACTAATGAAAAACTGTTTTTT.

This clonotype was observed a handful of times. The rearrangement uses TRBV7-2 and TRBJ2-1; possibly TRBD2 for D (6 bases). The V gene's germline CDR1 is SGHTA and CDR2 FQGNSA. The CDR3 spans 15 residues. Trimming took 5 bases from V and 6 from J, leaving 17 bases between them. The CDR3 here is CASSAGDFLGNEQFF. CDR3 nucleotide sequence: TGTGCCAGCAGCGCCGGGGACTTCTTGGGCAATGAGCAGTTCTTC.

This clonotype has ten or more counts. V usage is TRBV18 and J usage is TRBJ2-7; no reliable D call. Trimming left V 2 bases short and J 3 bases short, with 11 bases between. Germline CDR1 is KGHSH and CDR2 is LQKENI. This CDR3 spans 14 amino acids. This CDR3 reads CASSPMAIDYEQYF. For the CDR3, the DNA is TGTGCCAGCTCACCAATGGCTATCGACTACGAGCAGTACTTC.

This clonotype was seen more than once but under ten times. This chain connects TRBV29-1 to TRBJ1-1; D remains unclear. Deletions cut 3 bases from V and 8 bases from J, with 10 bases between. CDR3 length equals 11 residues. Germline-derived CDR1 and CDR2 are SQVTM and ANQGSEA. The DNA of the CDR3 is TGCAGCGTTGAGGTTAGGAGGGAAGCTTTCTTT. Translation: CSVEVRREAFF.

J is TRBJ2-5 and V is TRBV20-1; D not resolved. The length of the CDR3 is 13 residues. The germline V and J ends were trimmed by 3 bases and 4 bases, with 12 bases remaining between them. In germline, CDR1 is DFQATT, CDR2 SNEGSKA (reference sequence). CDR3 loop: CSASIGSAETQYF. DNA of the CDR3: TGCAGTGCTAGTATTGGCTCAGCAGAGACCCAGTACTTC.

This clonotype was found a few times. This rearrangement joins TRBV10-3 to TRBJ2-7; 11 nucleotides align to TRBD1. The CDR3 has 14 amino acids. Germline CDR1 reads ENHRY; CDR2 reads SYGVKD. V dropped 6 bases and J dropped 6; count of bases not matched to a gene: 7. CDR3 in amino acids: CAISGGQGASEQYF. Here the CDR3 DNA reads TGTGCCATCAGCGGAGGACAGGGGGCTTCCGAGCAGTACTTC.

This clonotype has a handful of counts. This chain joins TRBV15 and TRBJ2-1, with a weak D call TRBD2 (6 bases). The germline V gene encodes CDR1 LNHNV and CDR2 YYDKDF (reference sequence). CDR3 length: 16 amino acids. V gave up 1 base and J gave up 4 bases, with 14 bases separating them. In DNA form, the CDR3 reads TGTGCCACCAGCAGAGTCTGGGGGGAGGTTTACAATGAGCAGTTCTTC. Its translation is CATSRVWGEVYNEQFF. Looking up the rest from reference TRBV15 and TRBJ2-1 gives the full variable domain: DAMVIQNPRYQVTQFGKPVTLSCSQTLNHNVMYWYQQKSSQAPKLLFHYYDKDFNNEADTPDNFQSRRPNTSFCFLDIRSPGLGDTAMYLCATSRVWGEVYNEQFFGPGTRLTVL.

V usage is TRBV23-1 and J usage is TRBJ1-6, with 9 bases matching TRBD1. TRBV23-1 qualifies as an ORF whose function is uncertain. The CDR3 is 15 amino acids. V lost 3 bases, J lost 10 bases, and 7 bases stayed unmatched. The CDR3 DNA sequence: TGCGCCAGCAGTCAGAACCGGGACAGGGACTCACCCCTCCACTTT. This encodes CASSQNRDRDSPLHF.

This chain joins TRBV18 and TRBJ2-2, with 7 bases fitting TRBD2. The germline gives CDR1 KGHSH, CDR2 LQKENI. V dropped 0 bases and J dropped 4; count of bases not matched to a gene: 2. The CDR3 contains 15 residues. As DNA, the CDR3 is TGTGCCAGCTCACCACCGGGACTAACCACCGGGGAGCTGTTTTTT. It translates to CASSPPGLTTGELFF.

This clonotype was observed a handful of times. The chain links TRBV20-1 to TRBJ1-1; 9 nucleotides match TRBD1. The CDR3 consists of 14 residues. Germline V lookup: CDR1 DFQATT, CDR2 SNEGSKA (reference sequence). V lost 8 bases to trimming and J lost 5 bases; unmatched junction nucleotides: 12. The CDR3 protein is CSSRDRDFWTEAFF. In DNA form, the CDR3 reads TGCAGTTCACGGGACAGGGATTTTTGGACTGAAGCTTTCTTT.

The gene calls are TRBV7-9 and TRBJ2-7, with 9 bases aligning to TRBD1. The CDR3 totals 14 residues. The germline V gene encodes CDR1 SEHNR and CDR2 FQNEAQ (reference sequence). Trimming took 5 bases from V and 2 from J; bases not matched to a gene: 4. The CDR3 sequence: CASSIRQGAYEQYF. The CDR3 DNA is TGTGCCAGCAGCATTCGACAGGGGGCCTACGAGCAGTACTTC.